This T cell receptor beta chain emerged from a study of blood T cell repertoires in COVID-19. Study-wide background: The origin of the acute and convalescent COVID-19 samples was the United States, Italy and Spain. In each case, the material was cDNA or gDNA derived from T cells, B-cell-depleted T cells, or PBMCs.

The Seattle site enrolled patients during active infection and followed them longitudinally. This table comes from immunoSEQ multiplex PCR, and its TCRdb copy is limited to in-frame clones, with some not included. The sample records roughly 250,000 clones, about 90% being singletons. Trimming removed 0 bases from V and 3 bases from J, with 6 bases in between. This CDR3 is built from 13 residues. Per the germline V gene, CDR1 is SGHVS and CDR2 is FQNEAQ. The receptor was isolated from a woman in her thirties with COVID-19, enrolled during active disease. Sequenced sample: peripheral blood. This chain uses TRBV7-8 with TRBJ2-7; D unresolved. Written as DNA, the CDR3 is TGTGCCAGCAGCTTAGCGTATAGCTACGAGCAGTACTTC. Its protein is CASSLAYSYEQYF.